A single T cell receptor (beta chain) is shown here with its context. Only in-frame clones appear in the TCRdb table, and some are missing; sequencing was by immunoSEQ multiplex PCR. The table lists approximately 30,000 clones, 75% to 90% of them singletons. The source of the sample is a study of T cell changes during pregnancy in multiple sclerosis. This CDR3 comprises 14 residues. The ends were cut back, 1 base at V and 13 bases at J, with 16 bases in the middle. From germline, CDR1 is SGHTA and CDR2 FQGNSA. The sample here was CD4+ T cells from peripheral blood mononuclear cells, taken in the second trimester of pregnancy. The V call is TRBV7-2, the J call TRBJ1-4; D is possibly TRBD1 (5 bases). The TCR originated in a female donor with multiple sclerosis, enrolled in a pregnancy study. DNA of the CDR3: TGTGCCAGCAGCTTAGGCCCCGTACAGGCGACACTGTTTTTT. It translates to CASSLGPVQATLFF.